The 16 T cell receptor beta chains reported below all come from one sample, sequenced in a study of cytomegalovirus exposure and HLA in healthy donors. This PCR relied on a set of 60 Vbeta primers and 13 Jbeta primers. Profiling relied on immunoSEQ multiplex PCR, and the TCRdb table lists in-frame clones only, not all of them. The data hold approximately 130,000 clones, with over 75% observed a single time. The sample taken for sequencing was PBMCs. The receptors originated from a woman aged 35 to 49 in good health and CMV-seropositive.

V usage is TRBV5-1 and J usage is TRBJ2-5, with 9 bases matching TRBD1. Trimming removed 0 bases from V and 5 bases from J; junction bases left unmatched: 2. This CDR3 comprises 14 residues. Germline CDR1 is SGHRS and CDR2 is YFSETQ. The CDR3 sequence: CASSLAGTGETQYF. CDR3 sequence (DNA): TGCGCCAGCAGCTTGGCGGGGACAGGGGAGACCCAGTACTTC.

The V and J genes are TRBV10-1 and TRBJ1-1, with D unresolved. V lost 8 bases to trimming and J lost 1 base, with 11 bases between them. CDR1 and CDR2 from the germline V gene are WNHNN and SYGVQD (reference sequence). This CDR3 is built from 13 residues. This chain's CDR3 is CASQARENTEAFF. The CDR3 DNA sequence: TGCGCCAGCCAGGCTCGGGAGAACACTGAAGCTTTCTTT.

This clone was seen a single time. This chain joins TRBV19 and TRBJ2-1; 7 bases are shared with TRBD2. The CDR3 is 16 residues long. J was trimmed by 4 bases and V by 5 bases; bases with no gene match: 11. Germline V gene lookup returns CDR1 LNHDA and CDR2 SQIVND (reference sequence). CDR3 in amino acids: CASSLRLADLYNEQFF. The CDR3 DNA reads TGTGCCAGTAGTTTACGACTAGCAGACTTATACAATGAGCAGTTCTTC. Together with reference TRBV19 and TRBJ2-1, the CDR3 gives the full variable domain: DGGITQSPKYLFRKEGQNVTLSCEQNLNHDAMYWYRQDPGQGLRLIYYSQIVNDFQKGDIAEGYSVSREKKESFPLTVTSAQKNPTAFYLCASSLRLADLYNEQFFGPGTRLTVL.

The CDR3 reads CATHRDSILQPQHF. The DNA for the CDR3 is TGTGCCACCCACCGGGACAGCATATTACAGCCCCAGCATTTT. This chain uses TRBV6-5 with TRBJ1-5; 7 bases are shared with TRBD1. V gave up 10 bases and J gave up 7 bases; unmatched junction bases: 13. This CDR3 is 14 amino acids long. The germline gives CDR1 MNHEY, CDR2 SVGAGI.

This chain uses TRBV18 with TRBJ2-7; 7 bases fit TRBD1. Per the germline V gene, CDR1 is KGHSH and CDR2 is LQKENI. V lost 3 bases to trimming and J lost 2 bases; unmatched junction nucleotides: 4. The CDR3 length is 14 residues. CDR3 DNA sequence: TGTGCCAGCTCACCGACAGGGACCCCCTACGAGCAGTACTTC. Translation gives CASSPTGTPYEQYF.

V usage is TRBV27 and J usage is TRBJ2-5; 8 bases align to TRBD2. J lost 0 bases, V lost 3 bases, and 12 bases had no gene match. Germline CDR1 reads MNHEY; CDR2 reads SMNVEV (reference sequence). The CDR3 runs 18 residues. The CDR3 sequence: CASSFSGGRWGDQETQYF. CDR3 nucleotide sequence: TGTGCCAGCAGTTTCTCGGGGGGGCGTTGGGGGGACCAAGAGACCCAGTACTTC.

J is TRBJ2-2 and V is TRBV4-2; TRBD1 might be the D (6 bases). The germline V gene has CDR1 LGHNA and CDR2 YNFKEQ. The CDR3 sequence is 16 residues long. Trimming pared 1 base from V and 6 bases from J, leaving 15 bases between. The CDR3 DNA reads TGTGCCAGCAGCCAAGCCCCAGGGGTGGATGCCGGGGAGCTGTTTTTT. Translated, it gives CASSQAPGVDAGELFF.

The chain links TRBV30 to TRBJ1-1; maybe TRBD1 (6 bases). The CDR3 contains 13 residues. Germline lookup yields CDR1 GTSNPN and CDR2 SVGIG (reference sequence). The ends were cut back, 4 bases at V and 3 bases at J, with 12 bases in the middle. The CDR3 DNA sequence: TGTGCCTGGAAGAGGGGGTTGGACACTGAAGCTTTCTTT. Its translation: CAWKRGLDTEAFF.

The J gene is TRBJ2-1, the V gene TRBV5-5; TRBD1 agrees at 11 bases. Unmatched junction bases numbered 6, after V lost 0 bases and J lost 7 bases. CDR3 length: 16 amino acids. Germline V gene sequence: CDR1 SGHKS, CDR2 YYEKEE (reference sequence). The chain's CDR3 is CASSLAGGQGVNEQFF. In DNA, the CDR3 is TGTGCCAGCAGCTTGGCTGGGGGACAGGGGGTAAATGAGCAGTTCTTC.

This chain uses TRBV27 with TRBJ2-5; D not certain. This CDR3 has 12 amino acids. The V gene lost 4 bases and the J gene lost 5 bases, with 8 bases spanning the gap. CDR1 and CDR2 (germline): MNHEY, SMNVEV (reference sequence). The DNA of the CDR3 is TGTGCCAGCAGTTCCTCCCGGGAGACCCAGTACTTC. Translation: CASSSSRETQYF.

This rearrangement joins TRBV7-2 to TRBJ1-5; 7 nucleotides match TRBD1. J lost 7 bases, V lost 5 bases, and 5 bases had no gene match. Germline V gene sequence: CDR1 SGHTA, CDR2 FQGNSA. The CDR3 has 13 amino acids. CDR3 coding DNA: TGTGCCAGCAGCCTAGACAGGGTGCAGCCCCAGCATTTT. Translated, it gives CASSLDRVQPQHF.

The V and J genes are TRBV19 and TRBJ2-1; possible D gene TRBD1, 6 bases. Germline CDR1 and CDR2: LNHDA and SQIVND (reference sequence). V lost 10 bases to trimming and J lost 1 base, with 14 bases between them. This CDR3 is 14 amino acids long. The CDR3 is CATRQDRSYNEQFF. CDR3 coding DNA: TGTGCCACTCGACAGGACCGGTCCTACAATGAGCAGTTCTTC.

A remark on this clone: Distinct nucleotide sequences in the sample also encode this CDR3. The chain uses TRBV7-3 and TRBJ2-3; 11 bases are a match to TRBD2. CDR1 is SGHTA and CDR2 is FQGTGA in the germline V gene. The CDR3 spans 15 residues. The V gene end was trimmed by 4 bases and the J gene end by 3 bases; junction bases not matched to a gene: 3. CDR3: CASSSSSGGTDTQYF. The CDR3 DNA is TGTGCCAGCAGCTCTTCTAGCGGGGGGACAGATACGCAGTATTTT.

The rearrangement uses TRBV29-1 and TRBJ2-7, with 8 bases matching TRBD1. The CDR3 contains 13 residues. CDR1 is SQVTM and CDR2 is ANQGSEA in the germline V gene. With 5 bases clipped from V and 3 bases from J, the junction kept 6 bases outside the gene matches. The CDR3 nucleotides read TGCAGCGTTAGTCAGGGGGCTGGCTACGAGCAGTACTTC. Translating gives CSVSQGAGYEQYF.

The V and J genes are TRBV5-1 and TRBJ1-2; 7 bases map to TRBD1. CDR3 length equals 16 residues. The ends lost 4 bases at V and 3 bases at J; junction bases unmatched: 12. Germline CDR1 SGHRS, CDR2 YFSETQ. CDR3 bases: TGCGCCAGCAGCCTCCAACCGACAGGGCCTGACTATGGCTACACCTTC. This codes for CASSLQPTGPDYGYTF.

With respect to this clone: Other DNA sequences within the sample encode an identical CDR3. The V call is TRBV5-1, the J call TRBJ2-5, with TRBD1 matching 12 bases. With 4 bases clipped from V and 2 bases from J, the junction kept 6 bases outside the gene matches. Germline V gene sequence: CDR1 SGHRS, CDR2 YFSETQ. The CDR3 contains 16 residues. The CDR3: CASSPGTGGYQETQYF. The CDR3 DNA reads TGCGCCAGCAGCCCGGGGACAGGGGGCTATCAAGAGACCCAGTACTTC.